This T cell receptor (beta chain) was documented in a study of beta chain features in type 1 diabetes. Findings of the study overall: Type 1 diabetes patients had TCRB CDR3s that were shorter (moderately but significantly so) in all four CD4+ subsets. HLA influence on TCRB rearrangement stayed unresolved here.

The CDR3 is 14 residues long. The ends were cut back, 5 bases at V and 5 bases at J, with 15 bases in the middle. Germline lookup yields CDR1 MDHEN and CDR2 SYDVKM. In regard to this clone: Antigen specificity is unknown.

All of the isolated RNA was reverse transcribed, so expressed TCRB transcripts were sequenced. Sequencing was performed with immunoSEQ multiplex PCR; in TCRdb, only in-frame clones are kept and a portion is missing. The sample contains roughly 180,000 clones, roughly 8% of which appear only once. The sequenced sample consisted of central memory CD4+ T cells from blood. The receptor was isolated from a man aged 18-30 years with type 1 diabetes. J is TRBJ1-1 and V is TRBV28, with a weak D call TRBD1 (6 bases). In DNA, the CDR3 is TGTGCCAGCAGTCCGGGGGGCGCGAGAACTGAAGCTTTCTTT. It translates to CASSPGGARTEAFF.